The clone carrying this T cell receptor beta chain appeared a few times. The antigen is unknown. The sample originates from a study of CD8+ T cells in alopecia areata. Findings and caveats of the study: Clonality was higher in lesional than normal scalp, especially in alopecia totalis/universalis.

This CDR3 comprises 16 residues. V gave up 0 bases and J gave up 2 bases; unmatched junction bases: 4. The V gene's germline CDR1 is MGHRA and CDR2 YSYEKL. cDNA serving as the sequencing template came from extracted, reverse transcribed RNA. The repertoire was sequenced with immunoSEQ multiplex PCR; TCRdb's copy has only in-frame clones and lacks some. This table has about 150,000 clones, around 50% appearing once. This TCR came from a human donor with alopecia areata. Material for sequencing was CD4+ T cells sorted from blood. V gene TRBV4-1 combines with J gene TRBJ2-5, with 9 bases lining up with TRBD1. This chain's CDR3 is CASSQDGTGLQETQYF. The CDR3 DNA reads as TGCGCCAGCAGCCAAGATGGGACAGGGTTACAAGAGACCCAGTACTTC.